Below are 7 T cell receptor beta chains sequenced from a single sample in a study of T cells in narcolepsy. TCRdb's copy holds only in-frame clones and misses some; the assay was immunoSEQ multiplex PCR. This sample yields 30,000 to 35,000 clones, of which roughly four fifths are seen a single time; 2.6% belongs to the top ten. The sample taken for sequencing was CD45RA- memory CD4+ T cells from PBMCs. These receptors originate from a human donor with narcolepsy.

This rearrangement joins TRBV5-1 to TRBJ2-2; D uncertain. The ends were cut back, 0 bases at V and 5 bases at J, with 8 bases in the middle. From germline, CDR1 is SGHRS and CDR2 YFSETQ. The CDR3 contains 14 residues. In DNA form, the CDR3 reads TGCGCCAGCAGCTTGGAATGGGCGACCGGGGAGCTGTTTTTT. It translates to CASSLEWATGELFF.

This clone appeared a few times. CDR3 region: CASSPLGGPGEQYF. As DNA, the CDR3 is TGTGCCAGTAGTCCCCTGGGGGGACCGGGGGAGCAGTACTTC. This chain joins TRBV19 and TRBJ2-7; possible D gene TRBD2, 6 bases. Germline CDR1 is LNHDA and CDR2 is SQIVND (reference sequence). V was cut by 5 bases and J by 7 bases, with 18 bases left in between. The CDR3 length is 14 residues.

V is TRBV7-2 and J is TRBJ2-5, with D perhaps TRBD1 (6 bases). CDR1 and CDR2 from the germline V gene are SGHTA and FQGNSA. The CDR3 runs to 17 residues. V gave up 1 base and J gave up 4 bases, with 19 bases separating them. The CDR3 here is CASSLVMGVGGSETQYF. The CDR3 nucleotides are TGTGCCAGCAGCTTAGTGATGGGTGTAGGGGGTTCAGAGACCCAGTACTTC.

The chain has TRBV18 and TRBJ2-7; D gene unclear. Trimming took 3 bases from V and 3 from J, leaving 3 bases between them. This CDR3 has 11 amino acids. In germline, CDR1 is KGHSH, CDR2 LQKENI. The CDR3, as DNA: TGTGCCAGCTCACCCAACTACGAGCAGTACTTC. Translated, it gives CASSPNYEQYF.

The chain carries TRBV7-2 and TRBJ1-1; D is unresolved. Looked up from germline, CDR1 is SGHTA and CDR2 is FQGNSA. The CDR3 has 14 amino acids. Trimming cost V 1 base and J 5 bases, with 11 bases left between them. The CDR3 nucleotides read TGTGCCAGCAGCTTAGTATCACGGAGAACTGAAGCTTTCTTT. This encodes CASSLVSRRTEAFF. The variable domain in full, with the rest retrieved from reference TRBV7-2 and TRBJ1-1, is GAGVSQSPSNKVTEKGKDVELRCDPISGHTALYWYRQSLGQGLEFLIYFQGNSAPDKSGLPSDRFSAERTGGSVSTLTIQRTQQEDSAVYLCASSLVSRRTEAFFGQGTRLTVV.

This chain links TRBV6-1 with TRBJ1-5; D is perhaps TRBD1 (5 bases). V was clipped by 1 base and J by 9 bases, with 16 bases between them. The CDR3 loop spans 15 amino acids. Germline CDR1 MNHNS, CDR2 SASEGT. In DNA, the CDR3 is TGTGCCAGCAGTGAAGGCTGGGACGGCGGTCGGCCCCAGCATTTT. Translated, it gives CASSEGWDGGRPQHF.

The chain combines TRBV2 with TRBJ1-2; 8 bases align to TRBD1. Germline CDR1 and CDR2: SNHLY and FYNNEI. J gave up 2 bases and V 3 bases, and 2 bases lay outside the gene matches. This CDR3 region has 14 residues. The CDR3 sequence is CASSDYRGNYGYTF. CDR3 DNA: TGTGCCAGCAGTGACTACAGGGGGAACTATGGCTACACCTTC. Complete variable domain (other parts from reference TRBV2 and TRBJ1-2): EPEVTQTPSHQVTQMGQEVILRCVPISNHLYFYWYRQILGQKVEFLVSFYNNEISEKSEIFDDQFSVERPDGSNFTLKIRSTKLEDSAMYFCASSDYRGNYGYTFGSGTRLTVV.